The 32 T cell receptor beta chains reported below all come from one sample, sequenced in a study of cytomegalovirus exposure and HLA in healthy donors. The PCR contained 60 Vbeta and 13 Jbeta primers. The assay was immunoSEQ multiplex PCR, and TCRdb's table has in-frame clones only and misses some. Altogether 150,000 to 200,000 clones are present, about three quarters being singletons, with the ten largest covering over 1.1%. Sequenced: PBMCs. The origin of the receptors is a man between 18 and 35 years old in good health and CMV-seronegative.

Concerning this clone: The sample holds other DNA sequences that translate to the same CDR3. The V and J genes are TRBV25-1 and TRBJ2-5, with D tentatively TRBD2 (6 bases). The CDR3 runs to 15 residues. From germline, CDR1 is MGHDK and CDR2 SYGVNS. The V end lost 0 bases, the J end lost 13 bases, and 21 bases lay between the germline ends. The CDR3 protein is CASSEYPPAGGMLYF. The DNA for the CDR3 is TGTGCCAGCAGTGAATATCCTCCGGCCGGGGGAATGTTGTACTTC. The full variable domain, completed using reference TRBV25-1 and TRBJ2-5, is EADIYQTPRYLVIGTGKKITLECSQTMGHDKMYWYQQDPGMELHLIHYSYGVNSTEKGDLSSESTVSRIRTEHFPLTLESARPSHTSQYLCASSEYPPAGGMLYFGPGTRLLVL.

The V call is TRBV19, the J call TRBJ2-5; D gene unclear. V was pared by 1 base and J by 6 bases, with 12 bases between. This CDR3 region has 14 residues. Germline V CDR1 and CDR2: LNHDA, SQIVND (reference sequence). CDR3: CASSIGLTEKTQYF. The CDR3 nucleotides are TGTGCCAGTAGTATAGGATTGACGGAGAAGACCCAGTACTTC.

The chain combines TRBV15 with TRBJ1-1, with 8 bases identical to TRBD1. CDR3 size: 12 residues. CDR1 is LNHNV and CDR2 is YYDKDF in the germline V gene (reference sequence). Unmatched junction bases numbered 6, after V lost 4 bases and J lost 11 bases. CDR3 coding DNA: TGTGCCACCAGCATAGACAGGGGCCAGGCTTTCTTT. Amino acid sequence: CATSIDRGQAFF.

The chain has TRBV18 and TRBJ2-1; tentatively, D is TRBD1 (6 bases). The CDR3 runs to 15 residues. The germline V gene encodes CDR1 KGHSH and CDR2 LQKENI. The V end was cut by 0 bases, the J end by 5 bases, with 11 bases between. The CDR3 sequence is CASSPPRGQNNEQFF. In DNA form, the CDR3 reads TGTGCCAGCTCACCACCCCGAGGACAGAACAATGAGCAGTTCTTC.

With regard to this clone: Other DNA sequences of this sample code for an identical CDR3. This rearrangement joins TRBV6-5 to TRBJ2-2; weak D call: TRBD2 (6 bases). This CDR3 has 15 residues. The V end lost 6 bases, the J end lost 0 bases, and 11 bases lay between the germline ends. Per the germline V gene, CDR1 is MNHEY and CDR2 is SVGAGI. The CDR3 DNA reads TGTGCCAGCAGACCGGGAGACTCGAACACCGGGGAGCTGTTTTTT. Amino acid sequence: CASRPGDSNTGELFF.

The CDR3 is CSVEVGAGNEQYF. CDR3 nucleotide sequence: TGCAGCGTTGAAGTAGGAGCGGGGAACGAGCAGTACTTC. The chain couples TRBV29-1 to TRBJ2-7; TRBD2 agrees at 7 bases. V lost 1 base to trimming and J lost 5 bases; unmatched junction nucleotides: 5. The CDR3 runs to 13 residues. Germline-derived CDR1 and CDR2 are SQVTM and ANQGSEA.

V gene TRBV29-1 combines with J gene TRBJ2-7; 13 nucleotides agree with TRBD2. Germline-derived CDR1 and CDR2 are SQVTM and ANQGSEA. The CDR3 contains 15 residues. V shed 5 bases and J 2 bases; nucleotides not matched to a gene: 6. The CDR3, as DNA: TGCAGCGTTCCCGGGACTAGCGGGGCTACCTACGAGCAGTACTTC. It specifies CSVPGTSGATYEQYF.

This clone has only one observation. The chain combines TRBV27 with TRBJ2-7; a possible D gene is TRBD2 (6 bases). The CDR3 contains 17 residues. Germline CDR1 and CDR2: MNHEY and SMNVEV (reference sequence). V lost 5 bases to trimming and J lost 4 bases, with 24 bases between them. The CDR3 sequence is CASSPGLWEADNYEQYF. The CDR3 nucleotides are TGTGCCAGCAGTCCCGGACTATGGGAGGCAGATAATTACGAGCAGTACTTC.

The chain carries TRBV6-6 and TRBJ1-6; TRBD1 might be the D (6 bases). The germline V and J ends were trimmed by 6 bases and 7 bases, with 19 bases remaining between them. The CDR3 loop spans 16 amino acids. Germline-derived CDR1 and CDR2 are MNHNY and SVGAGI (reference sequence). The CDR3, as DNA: TGTGCCAGCAGCCACGACAGGTCAAGAGGAAATTCACCCCTCCACTTT. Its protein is CASSHDRSRGNSPLHF.

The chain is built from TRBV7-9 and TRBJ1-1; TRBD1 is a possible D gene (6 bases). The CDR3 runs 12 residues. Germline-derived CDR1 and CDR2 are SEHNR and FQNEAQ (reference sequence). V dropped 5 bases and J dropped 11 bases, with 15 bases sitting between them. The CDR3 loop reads CASSQDRANAFF. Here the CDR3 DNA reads TGTGCCAGCAGCCAGGACAGAGCAAATGCTTTCTTT.

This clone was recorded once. The CDR3 sequence is CASSLEGLRTDTQYF. The DNA for the CDR3 is TGTGCCAGCAGCTTAGAGGGACTCAGAACAGATACGCAGTATTTT. V and J are TRBV7-9 and TRBJ2-3; a weak D match, TRBD2 (6 bases). Trimming removed 1 base from V and 3 bases from J, with 11 bases in between. The germline V gene has CDR1 SEHNR and CDR2 FQNEAQ (reference sequence). The CDR3 extends over 15 amino acids.

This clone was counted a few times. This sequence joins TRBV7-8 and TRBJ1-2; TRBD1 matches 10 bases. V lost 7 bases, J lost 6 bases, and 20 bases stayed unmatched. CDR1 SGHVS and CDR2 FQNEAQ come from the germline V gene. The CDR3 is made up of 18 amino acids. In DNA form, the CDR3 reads TGTGCCAGCACCCTGCTGATCGGACAGGGGGTTTTTTCGGATGGCTACACCTTC. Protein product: CASTLLIGQGVFSDGYTF.

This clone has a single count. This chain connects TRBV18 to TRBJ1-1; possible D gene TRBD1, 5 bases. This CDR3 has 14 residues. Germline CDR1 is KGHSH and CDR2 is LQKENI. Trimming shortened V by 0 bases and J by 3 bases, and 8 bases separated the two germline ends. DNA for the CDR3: TGTGCCAGCTCACCACCAGGGGTTTACACTGAAGCTTTCTTT. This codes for CASSPPGVYTEAFF.

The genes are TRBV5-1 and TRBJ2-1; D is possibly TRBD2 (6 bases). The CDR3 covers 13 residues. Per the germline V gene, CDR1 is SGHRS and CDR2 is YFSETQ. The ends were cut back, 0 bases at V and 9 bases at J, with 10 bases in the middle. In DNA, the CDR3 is TGCGCCAGCAGCTTGGGTGGAGGGCGTGAGCAGTTCTTC. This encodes CASSLGGGREQFF.

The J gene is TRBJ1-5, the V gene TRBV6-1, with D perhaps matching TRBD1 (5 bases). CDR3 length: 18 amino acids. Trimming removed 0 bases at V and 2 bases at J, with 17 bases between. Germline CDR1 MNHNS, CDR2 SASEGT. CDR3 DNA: TGTGCCAGCAGTGAAGCCCTTCTAGGGGTGTTAGGCAATCAGCCCCAGCATTTT. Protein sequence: CASSEALLGVLGNQPQHF.

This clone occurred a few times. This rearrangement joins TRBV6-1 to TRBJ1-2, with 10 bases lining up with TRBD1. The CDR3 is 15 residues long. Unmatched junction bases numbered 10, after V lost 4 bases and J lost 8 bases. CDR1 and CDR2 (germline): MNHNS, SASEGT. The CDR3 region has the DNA TGTGCCAGCAGTGGGACGGAGACAGGGGGCTGGGGCTACACCTTC. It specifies CASSGTETGGWGYTF.

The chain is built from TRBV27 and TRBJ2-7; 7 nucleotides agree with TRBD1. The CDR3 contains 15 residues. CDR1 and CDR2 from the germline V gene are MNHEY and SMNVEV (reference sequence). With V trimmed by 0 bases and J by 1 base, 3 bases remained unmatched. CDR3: CASSLSWGQSYEQYF. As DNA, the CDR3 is TGTGCCAGCAGTTTATCCTGGGGACAGTCCTACGAGCAGTACTTC.

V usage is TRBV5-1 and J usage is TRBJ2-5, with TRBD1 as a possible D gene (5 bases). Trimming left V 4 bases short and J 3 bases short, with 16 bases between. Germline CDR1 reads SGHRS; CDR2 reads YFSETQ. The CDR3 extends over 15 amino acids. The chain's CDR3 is CASSRSPGNEETQYF. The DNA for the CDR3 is TGCGCCAGCAGCCGGAGCCCAGGGAATGAAGAGACCCAGTACTTC.

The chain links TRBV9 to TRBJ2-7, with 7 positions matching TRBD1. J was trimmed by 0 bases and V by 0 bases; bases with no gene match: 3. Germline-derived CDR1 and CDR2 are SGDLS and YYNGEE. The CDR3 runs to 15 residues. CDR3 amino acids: CASSVGGGTSYEQYF. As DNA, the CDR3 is TGTGCCAGCAGCGTAGGAGGGGGCACCTCCTACGAGCAGTACTTC.

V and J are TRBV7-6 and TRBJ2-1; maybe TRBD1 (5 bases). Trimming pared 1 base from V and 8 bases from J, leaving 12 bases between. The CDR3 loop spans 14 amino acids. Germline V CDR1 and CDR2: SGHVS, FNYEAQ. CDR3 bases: TGTGCCAGCAGCTTAGATGAGGCAGGGTATGAGCAGTTCTTC. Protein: CASSLDEAGYEQFF. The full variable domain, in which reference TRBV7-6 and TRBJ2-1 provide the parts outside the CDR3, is GAGVSQSPRYKVTKRGQDVALRCDPISGHVSLYWYRQALGQGPEFLTYFNYEAQQDKSGLPNDRFSAERPEGSISTLTIQRTEQRDSAMYRCASSLDEAGYEQFFGPGTRLTVL.

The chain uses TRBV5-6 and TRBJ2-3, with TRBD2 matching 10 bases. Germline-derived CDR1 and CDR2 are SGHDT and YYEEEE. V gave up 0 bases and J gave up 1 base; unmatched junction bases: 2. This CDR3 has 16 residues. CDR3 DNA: TGTGCCAGCAGCTTGGGACTAGCGGGCCGCACAGATACGCAGTATTTT. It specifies CASSLGLAGRTDTQYF.

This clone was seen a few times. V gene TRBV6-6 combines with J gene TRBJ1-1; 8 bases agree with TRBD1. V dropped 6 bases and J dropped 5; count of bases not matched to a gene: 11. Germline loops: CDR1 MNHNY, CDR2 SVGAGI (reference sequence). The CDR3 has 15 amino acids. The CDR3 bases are TGTGCCAGCAGCGATACAGGGGGAGAGTTAACTGAAGCTTTCTTT. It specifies CASSDTGGELTEAFF.

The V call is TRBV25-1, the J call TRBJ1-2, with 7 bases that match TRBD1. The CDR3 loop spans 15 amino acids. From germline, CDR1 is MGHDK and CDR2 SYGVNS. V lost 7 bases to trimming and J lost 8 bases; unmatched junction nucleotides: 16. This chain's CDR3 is CASTPLDRRGYGYTF. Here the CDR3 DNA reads TGTGCCAGCACCCCACTAGACCGCAGGGGGTACGGCTACACCTTC.

CDR3 DNA: TGTGCCACCAGCAGAGGGGGCAGTTACAATGAGCAGTTCTTC. This codes for CATSRGGSYNEQFF. The genes are TRBV15 and TRBJ2-1; D may be TRBD1 (5 bases). CDR3 size: 14 residues. V shed 1 base and J shed 4 bases, with 8 bases lying between them. Germline V gene lookup returns CDR1 LNHNV and CDR2 YYDKDF (reference sequence).

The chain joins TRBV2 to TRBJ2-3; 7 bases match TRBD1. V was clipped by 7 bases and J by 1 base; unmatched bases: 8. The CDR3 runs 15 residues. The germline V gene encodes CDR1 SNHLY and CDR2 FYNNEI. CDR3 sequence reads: CASKEQGWGTDTQYF. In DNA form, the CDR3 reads TGTGCCAGCAAGGAACAGGGGTGGGGCACAGATACGCAGTATTTT.

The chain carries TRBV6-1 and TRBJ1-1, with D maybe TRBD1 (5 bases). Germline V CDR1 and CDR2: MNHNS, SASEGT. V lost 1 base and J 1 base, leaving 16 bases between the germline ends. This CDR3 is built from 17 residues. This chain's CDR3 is CASSEVWPGKTNTEAFF. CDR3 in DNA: TGTGCCAGCAGTGAAGTTTGGCCAGGGAAGACGAACACTGAAGCTTTCTTT.

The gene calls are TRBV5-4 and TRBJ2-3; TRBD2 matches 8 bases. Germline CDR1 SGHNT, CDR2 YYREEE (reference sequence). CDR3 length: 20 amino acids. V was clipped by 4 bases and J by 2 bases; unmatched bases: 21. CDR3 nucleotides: TGTGCCAGCAGCAATAGAGGACTAGCCCCTTGGGGGTTTTTCACAGATACGCAGTATTTT. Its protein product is CASSNRGLAPWGFFTDTQYF.

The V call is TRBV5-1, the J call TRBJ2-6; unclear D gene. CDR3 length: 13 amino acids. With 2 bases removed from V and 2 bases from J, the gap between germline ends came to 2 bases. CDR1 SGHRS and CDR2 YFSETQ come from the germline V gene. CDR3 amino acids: CASSFTGANVLTF. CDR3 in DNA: TGCGCCAGCAGCTTTACTGGGGCCAACGTCCTGACTTTC.

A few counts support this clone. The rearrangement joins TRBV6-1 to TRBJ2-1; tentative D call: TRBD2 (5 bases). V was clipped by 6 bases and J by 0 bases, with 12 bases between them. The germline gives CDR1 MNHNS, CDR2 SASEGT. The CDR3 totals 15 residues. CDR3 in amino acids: CASREGPSSYNEQFF. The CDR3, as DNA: TGTGCCAGCAGAGAGGGTCCTAGCTCCTACAATGAGCAGTTCTTC.

The CDR3 sequence: CASSPGTGRRGYEQYF. In DNA, the CDR3 is TGTGCCAGCTCACCAGGGACAGGGCGTCGGGGATACGAGCAGTACTTC. The rearrangement links TRBV18 to TRBJ2-7; TRBD1 matches at 9 bases. This CDR3 contains 16 residues. Germline lookup yields CDR1 KGHSH and CDR2 LQKENI. V dropped 2 bases and J dropped 4; count of bases not matched to a gene: 9.

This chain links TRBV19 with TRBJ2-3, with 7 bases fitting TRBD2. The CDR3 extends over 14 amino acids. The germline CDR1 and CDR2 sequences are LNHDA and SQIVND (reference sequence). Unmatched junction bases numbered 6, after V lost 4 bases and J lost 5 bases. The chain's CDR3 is CASSTGTILDTQYF. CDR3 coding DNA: TGTGCCAGTAGTACCGGGACTATTCTAGATACGCAGTATTTT.

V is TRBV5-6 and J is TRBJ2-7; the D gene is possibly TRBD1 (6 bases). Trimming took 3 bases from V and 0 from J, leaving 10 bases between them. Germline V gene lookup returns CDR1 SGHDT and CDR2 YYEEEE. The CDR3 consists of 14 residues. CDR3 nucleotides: TGTGCCAGCAGCTCGACGGACAGCTCCTACGAGCAGTACTTC. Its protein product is CASSSTDSSYEQYF.